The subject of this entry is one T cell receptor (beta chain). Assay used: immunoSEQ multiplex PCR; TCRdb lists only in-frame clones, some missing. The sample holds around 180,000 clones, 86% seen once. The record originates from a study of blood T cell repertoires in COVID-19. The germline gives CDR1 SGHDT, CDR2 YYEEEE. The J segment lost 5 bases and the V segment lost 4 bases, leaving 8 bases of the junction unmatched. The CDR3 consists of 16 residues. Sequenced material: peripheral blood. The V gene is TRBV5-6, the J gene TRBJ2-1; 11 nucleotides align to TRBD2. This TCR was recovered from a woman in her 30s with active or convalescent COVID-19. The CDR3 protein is CASSGVTSGSDNEQFF. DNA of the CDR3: TGTGCCAGCAGCGGAGTAACTAGCGGGAGTGACAATGAGCAGTTCTTC.